A single sample is the source of the 27 T cell receptor beta chains below, sequenced in a study of cytomegalovirus exposure and HLA in healthy donors. In the PCR, 60 Vbeta and 13 Jbeta primers were used. Here immunoSEQ multiplex PCR was the method, and the copy in TCRdb shows in-frame clones only, minus some. The listing records about 110,000 clones. Sequencing was performed on PBMCs. These receptors originate from a man aged 25 to 40 in good health and CMV-seronegative.

The chain links TRBV29-1 to TRBJ2-1; D not certain. The CDR3 spans 14 residues. In germline, CDR1 is SQVTM, CDR2 ANQGSEA. V gave up 3 bases and J gave up 4 bases, with 13 bases separating them. CDR3 region: CSVEFRVYYNEQFF. For the CDR3, the DNA is TGCAGCGTTGAGTTCCGGGTCTATTACAATGAGCAGTTCTTC.

In regard to this clone: The same CDR3 is also encoded by other DNA sequences in this sample. The genes are TRBV7-7 and TRBJ2-1; 12 nucleotides line up with TRBD2. CDR3 length: 15 residues. CDR1 and CDR2 (germline): SSHAT, FNYEAQ (reference sequence). V lost 1 base, J lost 6 bases, and 1 base stayed unmatched. The DNA of the CDR3 is TGTGCCAGCAGCTTAGGGACTAGCGGGGTCAATGAGCAGTTCTTC. The encoded protein is CASSLGTSGVNEQFF.

V usage is TRBV10-3 and J usage is TRBJ2-2; 10 bases map to TRBD1. The CDR3 length is 14 residues. The J segment lost 7 bases and the V segment lost 6 bases, leaving 5 bases of the junction unmatched. Germline CDR1 reads ENHRY; CDR2 reads SYGVKD. The CDR3 protein is CAISDRGRVGELFF. In DNA, the CDR3 is TGTGCCATCAGCGACAGGGGGCGAGTCGGGGAGCTGTTTTTT.

The V call is TRBV5-1, the J call TRBJ2-1; D possibly corresponds to TRBD1 (6 bases). Germline assignment: CDR1 SGHRS and CDR2 YFSETQ. This CDR3 comprises 15 residues. V shed 4 bases and J shed 4 bases, with 15 bases lying between them. For the CDR3, the DNA is TGCGCCAGCAGCATCCTAGGGACAAATTACAATGAGCAGTTCTTC. Translation: CASSILGTNYNEQFF.

V usage is TRBV27 and J usage is TRBJ2-1; TRBD1 matches at 7 bases. Per the germline V gene, CDR1 is MNHEY and CDR2 is SMNVEV (reference sequence). There are 13 residues in the CDR3. V shed 3 bases and J 6 bases; nucleotides not matched to a gene: 2. The CDR3 sequence: CASSLTGINEQFF. CDR3 DNA: TGTGCCAGCAGTTTGACAGGGATCAATGAGCAGTTCTTC.

J is TRBJ2-2 and V is TRBV5-8; TRBD1 is a possible D gene (5 bases). Between the trimmed V and J ends, which lost 0 bases and 5 bases, there was a span of 11 bases. This CDR3 contains 15 residues. The germline V gene encodes CDR1 SGHTS and CDR2 YDEGEE. The DNA of the CDR3 is TGTGCCAGCAGCTTGGCGGGCAGGGCTACCGGGGAGCTGTTTTTT. It specifies CASSLAGRATGELFF.

V gene TRBV4-1 combines with J gene TRBJ2-7, with D maybe TRBD1 (6 bases). The germline V gene encodes CDR1 MGHRA and CDR2 YSYEKL. This CDR3 spans 14 amino acids. V shed 2 bases and J shed 2 bases, with 10 bases lying between them. The CDR3: CASSQFGGPYEQYF. DNA of the CDR3: TGCGCCAGCAGCCAATTTGGGGGCCCCTACGAGCAGTACTTC.

The chain carries TRBV5-1 and TRBJ1-5, with 11 bases identical to TRBD1. The CDR3 is 17 amino acids. J was trimmed by 1 base and V by 0 bases; bases with no gene match: 3. CDR1 is SGHRS and CDR2 is YFSETQ in the germline V gene. The CDR3 here is CASSLGGQGASNQPQHF. In DNA form, the CDR3 reads TGCGCCAGCAGCTTGGGTGGACAGGGGGCGAGCAATCAGCCCCAGCATTTT.

The CDR3 bases are TGTGCCAGCTCACCAGGACTCGACAATGAGCAGTTCTTC. Protein: CASSPGLDNEQFF. The chain employs TRBV18 and TRBJ2-1; possibly TRBD2 for D (5 bases). The germline V gene has CDR1 KGHSH and CDR2 LQKENI. The V gene lost 2 bases and the J gene lost 5 bases, with 7 bases spanning the gap. This CDR3 has 13 amino acids.

CDR3 bases: TGTGCCAGTCGGGTTAGCGGGGGACTATACAATGAGCAGTTCTTC. It translates to CASRVSGGLYNEQFF. The chain couples TRBV5-4 to TRBJ2-1; TRBD2 matches at 9 bases. The germline CDR1 and CDR2 sequences are SGHNT and YYREEE (reference sequence). This CDR3 region has 15 residues. V dropped 8 bases and J dropped 4; count of bases not matched to a gene: 10.

This chain joins TRBV9 and TRBJ2-5, with TRBD1 matching 12 bases. Looked up from germline, CDR1 is SGDLS and CDR2 is YYNGEE. CDR3 length: 17 residues. V trimming: 6 bases; J trimming: 5 bases; junction bases outside the gene matches: 14. Written as DNA, the CDR3 is TGTGCCAGCACCCAAATGGCGGGGACAGGGGGCTTCGAGACCCAGTACTTC. This sequence encodes CASTQMAGTGGFETQYF.

The CDR3 DNA sequence: TGTGCCAGCAGTGATGGGCCAGCCTCCTACGAGCAGTACTTC. This sequence encodes CASSDGPASYEQYF. This sequence joins TRBV2 and TRBJ2-5; no clear D. The DNA end is a closer match to TRBJ2-7, so the J assignment may be wrong. From germline, CDR1 is SNHLY and CDR2 FYNNEI. CDR3 length: 14 residues.

The chain recombines TRBV6-1 with TRBJ1-2; D is uncertain. Germline CDR1 is MNHNS and CDR2 is SASEGT. CDR3 length equals 14 residues. With 6 bases removed from V and 1 base from J, the gap between germline ends came to 12 bases. This CDR3 is CASSPSVHNYGYTF. In DNA form, the CDR3 reads TGTGCCAGCAGCCCGAGCGTGCATAACTATGGCTACACCTTC.

The genes are TRBV30 and TRBJ1-3, with D possibly matching TRBD1 (5 bases). From germline, CDR1 is GTSNPN and CDR2 SVGIG (reference sequence). V was pared by 4 bases and J by 1 base, with 8 bases between. The CDR3 runs 13 residues. CDR3 protein: CAWTGPSGNTIYF. For the CDR3, the DNA is TGTGCCTGGACAGGGCCTTCTGGAAACACCATATATTTT.

About this clone itself: One junction end disagrees with the germline gene, perhaps due to a read error. This chain links TRBV6-1 with TRBJ2-5; D is perhaps TRBD1 (5 bases). Germline CDR1 and CDR2: MNHNS and SASEGT. This CDR3 is built from 14 residues. CDR3 loop: CASSEGAGWETQYF. Written as DNA, the CDR3 is TGTGCCAGCAGCGAAGGGGCAGGGTGGGAGACCCAGTACTTC.

The chain uses TRBV5-1 and TRBJ2-7, with a weak D call TRBD1 (6 bases). Germline lookup yields CDR1 SGHRS and CDR2 YFSETQ. Trimming removed 5 bases at V and 2 bases at J, with 14 bases between. The CDR3 has 14 residues. The CDR3 nucleotides are TGCGCCAGCAGACTGGGGGACACCACCTACGAGCAGTACTTC. Its protein is CASRLGDTTYEQYF.

The CDR3 DNA is TGTGCCAGCAGCCCGGGGTTTGCCAAAAACATTCAGTACTTC. Translation: CASSPGFAKNIQYF. The V call is TRBV11-2, the J call TRBJ2-4; a weak D match, TRBD2 (5 bases). The CDR3 covers 14 residues. Trimming pared 5 bases from V and 1 base from J, leaving 9 bases between. The germline gives CDR1 SGHAT, CDR2 FQNNGV.

V is TRBV19 and J is TRBJ1-1, with a weak D call TRBD1 (6 bases). CDR1 LNHDA and CDR2 SQIVND come from the germline V gene (reference sequence). The V and J ends lost 8 bases and 1 base respectively, with 14 bases between them. CDR3 length equals 14 residues. The CDR3 DNA reads TGTGCCAGTCTCCTTAGAGGGGGGAACACTGAAGCTTTCTTT. Its protein product is CASLLRGGNTEAFF.

The CDR3 nucleotides are TGTGCCAGTAGTATCGGGGAAACGAACACTGAAGCTTTCTTT. Its translation: CASSIGETNTEAFF. The V and J genes are TRBV19 and TRBJ1-1; D unclear. The germline V gene has CDR1 LNHDA and CDR2 SQIVND (reference sequence). The CDR3 totals 14 residues. V lost 3 bases and J 1 base, leaving 9 bases between the germline ends.

The genes are TRBV7-9 and TRBJ1-6, with D possibly matching TRBD1 (5 bases). V was trimmed by 5 bases and J by 4 bases, leaving 15 bases between them. Per germline, CDR1 SEHNR and CDR2 FQNEAQ (reference sequence). This CDR3 comprises 16 residues. CDR3 residues: CASSPDRPGYNSPLHF. CDR3 nucleotides: TGTGCCAGCAGCCCAGACAGACCTGGGTATAATTCACCCCTCCACTTT.

The chain employs TRBV19 and TRBJ1-2; 8 bases line up with TRBD1. V lost 3 bases, J lost 3 bases, and 3 bases stayed unmatched. Germline V gene sequence: CDR1 LNHDA, CDR2 SQIVND (reference sequence). This CDR3 has 14 residues. The CDR3 loop reads CASSMMTGDYGYTF. CDR3 coding DNA: TGTGCCAGTAGTATGATGACAGGGGACTATGGCTACACCTTC.

The gene calls are TRBV4-3 and TRBJ2-7; D is perhaps TRBD2 (7 bases). Germline CDR1 and CDR2: LGHNA and YSLEER. With 1 base removed from V and 0 bases from J, the gap between germline ends came to 13 bases. This CDR3 region has 16 residues. The CDR3 loop is CASSQVWGGSSYEQYF. CDR3 nucleotides: TGCGCCAGCAGCCAAGTTTGGGGGGGCAGCTCCTACGAGCAGTACTTC.

The CDR3 nucleotides are TGTGCCAGCAGTCCACTAGCGGGCTCCTACGAGCAGTACTTC. Encoded protein: CASSPLAGSYEQYF. The V call is TRBV6-5, the J call TRBJ2-7; 9 nucleotides match TRBD2. Germline V gives CDR1 MNHEY, CDR2 SVGAGI. CDR3 size: 14 residues. The J segment lost 0 bases and the V segment lost 5 bases, leaving 2 bases of the junction unmatched.

This chain joins TRBV5-1 and TRBJ2-1, with a possible D match to TRBD1 (6 bases). There are 15 residues in the CDR3. The germline V gene has CDR1 SGHRS and CDR2 YFSETQ. Trimming left V 4 bases short and J 1 base short, with 12 bases between. The CDR3 DNA follows: TGCGCCAGCAGCCTACAGGGTCGGTCCTACAATGAGCAGTTCTTC. The encoded protein is CASSLQGRSYNEQFF.

The chain combines TRBV27 with TRBJ2-3, with TRBD1 as a possible D gene (6 bases). Deletions cut 3 bases from V and 1 base from J, with 11 bases between. This CDR3 is built from 15 residues. CDR1 and CDR2 from the germline V gene are MNHEY and SMNVEV (reference sequence). CDR3 nucleotide sequence: TGTGCCAGCAGTTTTGATGCAGGGGGCACAGATACGCAGTATTTT. Protein sequence: CASSFDAGGTDTQYF.

The chain uses TRBV11-2 and TRBJ2-2, with TRBD1 as a possible D gene (6 bases). CDR3 size: 15 residues. CDR1 and CDR2 (germline): SGHAT, FQNNGV. V lost 0 bases and J lost 9, with 14 bases in between. The DNA for the CDR3 is TGTGCCAGCAGCTTAGATCTGGCAGGGGCCCGGGAGCTGTTTTTT. Protein sequence: CASSLDLAGARELFF.

The chain recombines TRBV19 with TRBJ2-1; 10 nucleotides align to TRBD2. The CDR3 contains 18 residues. The germline CDR1 and CDR2 sequences are LNHDA and SQIVND (reference sequence). V lost 4 bases to trimming and J lost 0 bases; unmatched junction nucleotides: 9. DNA of the CDR3: TGTGCCAGTAGTACCCAGGCTAGCGGGGGCCACTCCTACAATGAGCAGTTCTTC. This gives the protein CASSTQASGGHSYNEQFF. Combining the CDR3 with reference TRBV19 and TRBJ2-1 gives the whole variable domain DGGITQSPKYLFRKEGQNVTLSCEQNLNHDAMYWYRQDPGQGLRLIYYSQIVNDFQKGDIAEGYSVSREKKESFPLTVTSAQKNPTAFYLCASSTQASGGHSYNEQFFGPGTRLTVL.